Listed below are T cell receptor beta chains from one sample, sequenced in a study of blood T cells in healthy people across ages. MiXCR was run by TCRdb on the 5' RACE reads, yielding one entry per CDR3 protein. The table has hundreds of thousands of distinct CDR3 sequences, around 52% seen once; the top ten hold approximately 13%. The sequenced material came from blood. These receptor sequences come from a woman of 80 years or more in good health. Both conserved end residues are part of each CDR3. D genes are given only for firm matches. Size is stated for part of the rows, as once, few or many counts, or as a class when the clone is expanded.

v_call	j_call	clone_size	d_call	cdr3_nt	cdr3_aa
TRBV2	TRBJ2-2	NA	TRBD1	TGTGCCAGCCTCAAGGACAGGGGCCGCGCCGTGGAGCTGTTTTTT	CASLKDRGRAVELFF
TRBV29-1	TRBJ2-3	NA	TRBD2	TGCAGCGTTGAAAACGGGAGGGGAGATACGCAGTATTTT	CSVENGRGDTQYF
TRBV11-2	TRBJ2-3	few	TRBD2	TGTGCCAGCAGCTTAGAAATAGCGGGAGGGTCCGATACGCAGTATTTT	CASSLEIAGGSDTQYF
TRBV2	TRBJ2-3	NA	NA	TGTGCCAGCAGTGATTTTGGGGGCCTGACTGGAGATACGCAGTATTTT	CASSDFGGLTGDTQYF
TRBV6-5	TRBJ2-3	many	NA	TGTGCCAGCAGACGGTTCGTTGTTGATACGCAGTATTTT	CASRRFVVDTQYF
TRBV25-1	TRBJ1-2	NA	TRBD1	TGTGCCAGCAGTGAAAGACAGGGGCCCGGCCATGATGGCTACACCTTC	CASSERQGPGHDGYTF
TRBV10-2	TRBJ2-1	NA	NA	TGCGCCAGCAGTGATTTCAGGAGAACGCAGTTCTTC	CASSDFRRTQFF
TRBV29-1	TRBJ1-1	few	NA	TGCAGCGTTGAAGCCAGGGATACTGAAGCTTTCTTT	CSVEARDTEAFF
TRBV6-5	TRBJ2-5	NA	NA	TGTGCCAGCACCGAGGGTAACCGGAGAGAGACCCAGTACTTC	CASTEGNRRETQYF
TRBV2	TRBJ2-7	NA	NA	TGTGCCAGCAGGTACAAGGGCCAGTACTTC	CASRYKGQYF
TRBV12-3/TRBV12-4	TRBJ1-5	NA	NA	TGTGCCAGCAGTCTAAGAGGGGGAGGTCAGCCCCAGCATTTT	CASSLRGGGQPQHF
TRBV7-2	TRBJ2-7	NA	NA	TGTGCCAGCAGCTTAGTAAGGGCGGGTGAGCAGTACTTC	CASSLVRAGEQYF
TRBV5-1	TRBJ1-2	NA	NA	TGCGCCAGCGGAGGGACGACAGCTAGCTTTGGCTACACCTTC	CASGGTTASFGYTF
TRBV6-5	TRBJ2-5	NA	NA	TGTGCCAGCAGTGGTGGACAGAGCCAAGAGACCCAGTACTTC	CASSGGQSQETQYF
TRBV5-1	TRBJ2-7	NA	NA	TGCGCCGGCAGCTTGCGGGACACTTCCTATGAGCAGTACTTC	CAGSLRDTSYEQYF
TRBV7-2	TRBJ2-5	many	NA	TGTGCCAGCAGCCCTTTTGGGGAGACCCAGTACTTC	CASSPFGETQYF
TRBV4-2	TRBJ2-5	NA	NA	TGTGCCAGCAGCCAGGACGTTGTGGGGGGAACGGGAGAGACCCAGTACTTC	CASSQDVVGGTGETQYF